A selection of T cell receptor beta chains follows, all from one sample in a study of blood T cell repertoires in COVID-19. Sequenced by immunoSEQ multiplex PCR; TCRdb stores in-frame clones only, minus some. The sample contains around 700,000 clones, more than 80% of which appear only once. The sample consisted of peripheral blood. The receptors shown here come from a woman aged 18-29 years with acute or convalescent COVID-19. The CDR3 runs from the conserved cysteine through the conserved F or W. Each record gives: D gene, V gene, CDR3 protein. The D gene is left open where the match is weak.

. TRBV19 CASSADRYYEQYF
. TRBV5-6 CASSPTRQVAKNIQYF
TRBD2 TRBV6-4 CASSDSGLAGHEQFF
. TRBV3-1/TRBV3-2 CASIPVDGYTF
TRBD1 TRBV9 CASSAPTGGPEAFF
. TRBV7-6 CASAISGGLNTEAFF
. TRBV19 CASSMDSGYEQYF
TRBD2 TRBV9 CASSVAFGASGGALYNEQFF
. TRBV6-1 CASSEGGRVPQHF
. TRBV21-1 CASGNGAYGYTF
. TRBV25-1 CASSPKTNTEAFF
TRBD1 TRBV27 CASRPGQGMNYEKLFF
TRBD1 TRBV4-3 CASSQGGPTGEGTEAFF
TRBD1 TRBV28 CASQTGSPDTQYF
TRBD1 TRBV25-1 CASSDPSGGVGNTEAFF
. TRBV7-6 CASSFTEPGPGANVLTF
TRBD1 TRBV4-2 CASSPSGTGTYEQYF
TRBD1 TRBV11-2 CASSRYRGVHTEAFF
TRBD1 TRBV6-9 CASSYPTGGNTIYF